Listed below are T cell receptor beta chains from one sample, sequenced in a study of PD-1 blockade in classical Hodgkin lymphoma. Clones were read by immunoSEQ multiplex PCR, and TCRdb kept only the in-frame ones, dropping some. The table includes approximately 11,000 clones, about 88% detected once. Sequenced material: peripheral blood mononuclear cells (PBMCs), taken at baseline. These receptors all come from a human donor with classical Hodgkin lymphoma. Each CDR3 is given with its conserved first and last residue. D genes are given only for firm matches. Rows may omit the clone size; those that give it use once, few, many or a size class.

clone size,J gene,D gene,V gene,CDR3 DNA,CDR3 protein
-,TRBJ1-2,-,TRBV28,TGTGCCAGCAGTTTAGGGCCTCAGACTAACTATGGCTACACCTTC,CASSLGPQTNYGYTF
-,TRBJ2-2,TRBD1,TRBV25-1,TGTGCCAGCAGGCCTGGACAGGGGGCTCACACCGGGGAGCTGTTTTTT,CASRPGQGAHTGELFF
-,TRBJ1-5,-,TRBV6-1,TGTGCCAGCACCGGTCGGGGGGCGAGTCAGCCCCAGCATTTT,CASTGRGASQPQHF
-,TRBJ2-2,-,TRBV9,TGTGCCAGCAGCCTACAATATCAGACAGCACAGAACACCGGGGAGCTGTTTTTT,CASSLQYQTAQNTGELFF
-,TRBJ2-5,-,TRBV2,TGTGCCAGCACCGCAGAGGCAGAGACCCAGTACTTC,CASTAEAETQYF
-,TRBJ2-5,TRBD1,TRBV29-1,TGCAGCGCAGAGACAGGGAAGGACCAAGAGACCCAGTACTTC,CSAETGKDQETQYF
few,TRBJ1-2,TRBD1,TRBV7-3,TGTGCCAGCAGCTGGGACAGGGCTGGCTACACCTTC,CASSWDRAGYTF
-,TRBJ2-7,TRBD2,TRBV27,TGTGCCAGCAGTTTAGCGGGAGGGCCAAGCGAGCAGTACTTC,CASSLAGGPSEQYF
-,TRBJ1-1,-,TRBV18,TGTGCCAGCTCACCTAACAGAAACACTGAAGCTTTCTTT,CASSPNRNTEAFF
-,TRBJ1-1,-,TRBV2,TGTGCCAGCAGTGAATTCTCGCGTAGTGGTCAGTACACTGAAGCTTTCTTT,CASSEFSRSGQYTEAFF
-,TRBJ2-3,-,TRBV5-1,TGCGCCAGCTGGCCGTGCCAGGATACGCAGTATTTT,CASWPCQDTQYF
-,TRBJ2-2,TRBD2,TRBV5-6,TGTGCCAGCAGCTACGGCGGGGGGAACACCGGGGAGCTGTTTTTT,CASSYGGGNTGELFF
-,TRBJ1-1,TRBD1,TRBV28,TGTGCCAGCAGTCTTCCAGGGGGCTTGGCTGAAGCTTTCTTT,CASSLPGGLAEAFF
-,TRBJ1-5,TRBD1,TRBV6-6,TGTGCCAGCAGCCCGACAGGGAGCAATCAGCCCCAGCATTTT,CASSPTGSNQPQHF
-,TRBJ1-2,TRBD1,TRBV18,TGTGCCAGCTCACCTTACAGGGGCAGCTATGGCTACACCTTC,CASSPYRGSYGYTF
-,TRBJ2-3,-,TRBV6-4,TGTGCCAGCAGTGAAGAGGTGTTCGCAGATACGCAGTATTTT,CASSEEVFADTQYF
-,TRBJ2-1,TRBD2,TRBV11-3,TGTGCCAGCAGCTTAAGCGGGAGGGACGATGAGCAGTTCTTC,CASSLSGRDDEQFF
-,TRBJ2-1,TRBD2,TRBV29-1,TGCAGCGTTGCCAGCCCGGCTAGCGGGAGGAGTGTCAATGAGCAGTTCTTC,CSVASPASGRSVNEQFF
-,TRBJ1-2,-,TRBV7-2,TGTGCCAGCAGCTTAGGAGGCGGATATGGCTACACCTTC,CASSLGGGYGYTF
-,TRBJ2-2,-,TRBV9,TGTGCCAGCAGCCCTACAGGGAACCCGAACACCGGGGAGCTGTTTTTT,CASSPTGNPNTGELFF
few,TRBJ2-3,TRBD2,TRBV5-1,TGCGCCAGCAGCTTGGAAGCGGGAGGGTATACGCAGTATTTT,CASSLEAGGYTQYF
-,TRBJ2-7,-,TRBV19,TGTGCCAGTAAACGCCAGGGTGACTCCTACGAGCAGTACTTC,CASKRQGDSYEQYF
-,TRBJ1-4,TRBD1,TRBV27,TGTGCCAGCAGTCCACGGGACAGCCGTAATGAAAAACTGTTTTTT,CASSPRDSRNEKLFF
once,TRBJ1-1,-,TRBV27,TGTGCCAGCAGTTCATTGGGTGGGGGAACTGAAGCTTTCTTT,CASSSLGGGTEAFF
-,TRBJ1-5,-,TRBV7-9,TGTGCCAGCAGCTCAGCAGGACAGACCATTCAGCCCCAGCATTTT,CASSSAGQTIQPQHF
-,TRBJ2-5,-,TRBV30,TGTGCCTGGAGTGCGGGCAGCGAGACCCAGTACTTC,CAWSAGSETQYF
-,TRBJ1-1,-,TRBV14,TGTGCCAGCAACTCCTGGGGGAACACTGAAGCTTTCTTT,CASNSWGNTEAFF
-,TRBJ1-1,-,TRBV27,TGTGCCAGCAGTTTTTACTTTTTAACTCGGGACACTGAAGCTTTCTTT,CASSFYFLTRDTEAFF
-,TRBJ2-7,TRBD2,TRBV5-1,TGCGCCAGCAGCTTGGGGGTTAGCGGGAGTGTCAACGAGCAGTACTTC,CASSLGVSGSVNEQYF
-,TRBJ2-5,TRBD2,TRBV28,TGTGCCAGCAGAACACTAGCGATAGAGACCCAGTACTTC,CASRTLAIETQYF
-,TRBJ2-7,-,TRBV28,TGTGCCAGCAGGGTCAGCGAGAACTACGAGCAGTACTTC,CASRVSENYEQYF
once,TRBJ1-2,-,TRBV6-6,TGTGCCAGCAGTTACAGGGCAAGCTATGGCTACACCTTC,CASSYRASYGYTF
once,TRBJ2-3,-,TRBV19,TGTGCCAGTAGTTCATCCGGTGGTACGCAGTATTTT,CASSSSGGTQYF
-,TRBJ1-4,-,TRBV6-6,TGTGCCAGCAGTTACCCTCCGGGGGGGTCTAATGAAAAACTGTTTTTT,CASSYPPGGSNEKLFF
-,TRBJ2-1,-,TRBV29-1,TGCAGCGTTGTTGTCAATGAGCAGTTCTTC,CSVVVNEQFF
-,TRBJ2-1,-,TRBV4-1,TGCGCCAGCAGCCAAGAGGGCCGAAACTCCTACAATGAGCAGTTCTTC,CASSQEGRNSYNEQFF
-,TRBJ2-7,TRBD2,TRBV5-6,TGTGCCAGCAGCTTACCTAGCGGGGCCTCCTACGAGCAGTACTTC,CASSLPSGASYEQYF
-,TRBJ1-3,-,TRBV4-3,TGCGCCAGCAGCCTAGAATTCACAGGGTCTGGAAACACCATATATTTT,CASSLEFTGSGNTIYF
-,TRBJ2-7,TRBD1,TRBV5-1,TGCGCCAGCAGCGGTGGGGGTACAGGGGACGAGCAGTACTTC,CASSGGGTGDEQYF
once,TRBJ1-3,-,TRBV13,TGTGCCAGCAGCTTATTGCCAGCGCAGAGCTCTGGAAACACCATATATTTT,CASSLLPAQSSGNTIYF
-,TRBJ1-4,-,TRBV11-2,TGTGCCAGCAGCTTAGATCAGGCCTCGTCAGGGGAAAAACTGTTTTTT,CASSLDQASSGEKLFF
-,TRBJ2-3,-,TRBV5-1,TGCGCCAGCAGCCCCAGGGACGGAGGCACAGATACGCAGTATTTT,CASSPRDGGTDTQYF
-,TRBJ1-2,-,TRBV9,TGTGCCAGCAGCGTCAATTCCCTCGGGGGAGGCTACACCTTC,CASSVNSLGGGYTF
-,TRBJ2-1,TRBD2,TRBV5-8,TGTGCCAGCAGCCCTAGGACTAGCGGGAGTTTTGGTGAGCAGTTCTTC,CASSPRTSGSFGEQFF
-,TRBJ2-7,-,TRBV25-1,TGTGCCAGCAGTGCCAATGGGGCCTACGAGCAGTACTTC,CASSANGAYEQYF
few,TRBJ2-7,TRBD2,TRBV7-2,TGTGCCAGCGAGGACGGGGGGGCCGGGAACGAGCAGTACTTC,CASEDGGAGNEQYF
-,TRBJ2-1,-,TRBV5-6,TGTGCCAGCAGCTTCGACGGTCCTTCGGAGCAGTTCTTC,CASSFDGPSEQFF
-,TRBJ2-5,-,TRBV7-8,TGTGCCAGCAGCTTAGAAATTGCCGTTAGCAGTGAGACCCAGTACTTC,CASSLEIAVSSETQYF
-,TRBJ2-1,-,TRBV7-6,TGTGCCAGCAGCTTAGGGGTTATCTCCTACAATGAGCAGTTCTTC,CASSLGVISYNEQFF
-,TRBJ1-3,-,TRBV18,TGTGCCAGCTCACCAGGGGGCTCTGGAAACACCATATATTTT,CASSPGGSGNTIYF
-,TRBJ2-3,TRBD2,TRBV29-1,TGCAGCGCCAGACTAGCGGGAGGAGATACGCAGTATTTT,CSARLAGGDTQYF
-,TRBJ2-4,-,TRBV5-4,TGTGCCAGCAGCTTAGACATTCGGCAGTTGGGAAACATTCAGTACTTC,CASSLDIRQLGNIQYF
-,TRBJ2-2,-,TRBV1,TGCACCAGCAGCCCACATAGCCGGGAGGGCCCCACCGGGGAGCTGTTTTTT,CTSSPHSREGPTGELFF
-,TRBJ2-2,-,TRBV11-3,TGTGCCAGCAGCGTTTGGGCCGGGGAGCTGTTTTTT,CASSVWAGELFF
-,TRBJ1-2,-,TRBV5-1,TGCGCCAGCAGCATTACCGGGCTTCAGGGCGGCTACACCTTC,CASSITGLQGGYTF
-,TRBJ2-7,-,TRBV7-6,TGTGCCAGCAGCTTAGCTCACAGTCCAGACTACGAGCAGTACTTC,CASSLAHSPDYEQYF